The text below deals with one T cell receptor (beta chain). These data originate in a study of blood T cell repertoires in COVID-19. How the authors handled the data: Scientists estimated how many nucleated cells there were by amplifying reference gene primers. Some clones are missing from TCRdb's copy, which holds only in-frame ones; the method was immunoSEQ multiplex PCR. That table is the source of V, J and clone size, and D and trimming were worked out from the DNA. Found here are roughly 240,000 clones, about 86% of them singletons; the top ten hold 3.6%. CDR3 length: 14 amino acids. Germline values: CDR1 SGDLS, CDR2 YYNGEE. The V end was cut by 2 bases, the J end by 8 bases, with 16 bases between.

This chain uses TRBV9 with TRBJ1-2, with a tentative D call TRBD1 (6 bases). The source of this sequence is a man aged 18 to 29 with active or convalescent COVID-19. Sequences were obtained from peripheral blood. The CDR3 region is CASSVGPTGYGYTF. The CDR3 DNA reads as TGTGCCAGCAGCGTCGGACCTACAGGGTACGGCTACACCTTC.